One T cell receptor beta chain is described in this entry. TCRdb's copy holds only in-frame clones and misses some; the assay was immunoSEQ multiplex PCR. The sample holds 20,000 to 30,000 clones; around 69% are singletons and the top ten take roughly 50%. The CDR3 covers 12 residues. V lost 2 bases, J lost 6 bases, and 8 bases lay in between. Per germline, CDR1 MNHEY and CDR2 SVGAGI. This specimen comes from a study of cytotoxic CD8 clonotypes in ibrutinib-treated CLL. V is TRBV6-5 and J is TRBJ2-7; unclear D gene. The source material was PBMCs, sampled at disease progression, from a patient treated with ibrutinib. The clonotype originates from a human donor with chronic lymphocytic leukemia. The CDR3 DNA sequence: TGTGCCAGCAGTTACAATGGCGTCGAGCAGTACTTC. As protein: CASSYNGVEQYF.